This T cell receptor beta chain is drawn from a study of cytomegalovirus exposure and HLA in healthy donors. Researchers ran the PCR with 60 Vbeta and 13 Jbeta primers. Measured with immunoSEQ multiplex PCR; TCRdb has only the in-frame clones, and not every one. Of 150,000 to 200,000 clones in the sample, 80% were seen once. Per the germline V gene, CDR1 is MNHEY and CDR2 is SMNVEV (reference sequence). The CDR3 contains 14 residues. V lost 6 bases, J lost 5 bases, and 7 bases stayed unmatched. Points from the study as a whole: According to the study, around 180 TCR beta chains were cytomegalovirus-associated. Rare TCR sequences dominated, though some public TCRs recurred in many donors. Being indistinguishable, some V segments were excluded, TRBV6-2 and TRBV6-3 among them.

A word on this clone: Its matching antigen is unknown.

V usage is TRBV27 and J usage is TRBJ2-3, with 8 bases identical to TRBD2. This receptor was identified in a boy aged 5 to 17 in good health and CMV-seronegative. The sequenced sample consisted of PBMCs. CDR3 DNA: TGTGCCAGCAGAGTTTTAGCGGGAATAGATACGCAGTATTTT. Its protein is CASRVLAGIDTQYF.